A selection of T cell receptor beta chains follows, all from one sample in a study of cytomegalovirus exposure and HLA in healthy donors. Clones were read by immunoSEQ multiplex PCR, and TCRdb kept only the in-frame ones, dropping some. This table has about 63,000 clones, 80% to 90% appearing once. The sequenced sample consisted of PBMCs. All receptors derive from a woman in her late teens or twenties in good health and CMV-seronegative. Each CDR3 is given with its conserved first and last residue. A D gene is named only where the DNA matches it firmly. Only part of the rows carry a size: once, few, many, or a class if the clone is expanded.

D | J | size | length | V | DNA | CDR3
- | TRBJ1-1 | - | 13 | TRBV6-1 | TGTGCCACCGATTACAGGGTGAACACTGAAGCTTTCTTT | CATDYRVNTEAFF
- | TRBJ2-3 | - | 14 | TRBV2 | TGTGCCAGCATGTTTGTTCGGGACACAGATACGCAGTATTTT | CASMFVRDTDTQYF
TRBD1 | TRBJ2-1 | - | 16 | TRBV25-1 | TGTGCCAGCACCCCACGACCGGGACAGGGATTAAGTGAGCAGTTCTTC | CASTPRPGQGLSEQFF
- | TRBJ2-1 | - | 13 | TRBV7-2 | TGTGCCAGCAGGATGGGGCTAGCGAATGAGCAGTTCTTC | CASRMGLANEQFF
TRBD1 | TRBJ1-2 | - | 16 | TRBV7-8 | TGTGCCAGCAGCTTAGTCCCAGGGGGCATGATCTATGGCTACACCTTC | CASSLVPGGMIYGYTF
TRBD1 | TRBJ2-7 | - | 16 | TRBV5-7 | TGTGCCAGCAGCGACAGGGGGCTCAAGCGGGACTACGAGCAGTACTTC | CASSDRGLKRDYEQYF
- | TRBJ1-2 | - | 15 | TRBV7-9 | TGTGCCAGCAGCTCCTGGACAGCGCCTAACTATGGCTACACCTTC | CASSSWTAPNYGYTF
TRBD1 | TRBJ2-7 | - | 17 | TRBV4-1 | TGCGCCAGCAGCCAAGATCCGGGGACAGGACTTACCTACGAGCAGTACTTC | CASSQDPGTGLTYEQYF
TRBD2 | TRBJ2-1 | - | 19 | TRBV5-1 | TGCGCCAGCAGCCTCCGCGGCACTACCGGGACTAGCTCCTACAATGAGCAGTTCTTC | CASSLRGTTGTSSYNEQFF
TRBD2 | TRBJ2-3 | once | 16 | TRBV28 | TGTGCCAGCAGTTTGACTAGCGGGAGGGTGGCAGATACGCAGTATTTT | CASSLTSGRVADTQYF
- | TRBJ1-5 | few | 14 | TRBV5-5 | TGTGCCAGCAGCCCAACAGGTGACTATCAGCCCCAGCATTTT | CASSPTGDYQPQHF
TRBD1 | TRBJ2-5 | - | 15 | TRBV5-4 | TGTGCCAGCAGCTATTCTACAGGGGACCAAGAGACCCAGTACTTC | CASSYSTGDQETQYF
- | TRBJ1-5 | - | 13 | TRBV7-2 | TGTGCCAGCAGCCCTTATAGCAATCAGCCCCAGCATTTT | CASSPYSNQPQHF
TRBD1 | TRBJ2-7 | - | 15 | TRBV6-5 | TGTGCCAGCAGCTTTGAGGGGACAGGGCCCGTTGGGGAGTACTTC | CASSFEGTGPVGEYF
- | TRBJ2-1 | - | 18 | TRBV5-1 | TGCGCCAGCAGCTTCGTCCTAGCGACCCTTGCTGTTGTCAATGAGCAGTTCTTC | CASSFVLATLAVVNEQFF
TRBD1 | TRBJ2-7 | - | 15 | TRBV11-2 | TGTGCCAGCAGCCCTTCCAGGGGGCGCCCCAACGAGCAGTACTTC | CASSPSRGRPNEQYF
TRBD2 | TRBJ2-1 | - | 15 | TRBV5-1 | TGCGCCAGCAGTTTTGGCGGGAGTTCCTACAATGAGCAGTTCTTC | CASSFGGSSYNEQFF